This T cell receptor (beta chain) came from a study of early T cells in non-severe SARS-CoV-2 infection. CDR1 and CDR2 from the germline V gene are MRHNA and SNTAGT. CDR3 size: 17 residues. V dropped 3 bases and J dropped 3; count of bases not matched to a gene: 8. The table lists this clonotype with many counts. Individual cDNA molecules were tagged with unique molecular identifiers. Each CDR3 protein is one row after TCRdb ran MiXCR on the 5' RACE reads. The sample shows about 28,000 distinct CDR3 sequences, 6% to 7.5% of them seen only once. The sequence was obtained from an adult who was a healthcare worker with PCR-confirmed SARS-CoV-2 infection or an uninfected control (not recorded which). The sample here was whole blood, taken at baseline. This chain joins TRBV6-4 and TRBJ2-1; 10 nucleotides agree with TRBD2. CDR3 region: CASSEEAGGTLYNEQFF. In DNA form, the CDR3 reads TGTGCCAGCAGTGAGGAAGCGGGGGGGACTCTCTACAATGAGCAGTTCTTC.